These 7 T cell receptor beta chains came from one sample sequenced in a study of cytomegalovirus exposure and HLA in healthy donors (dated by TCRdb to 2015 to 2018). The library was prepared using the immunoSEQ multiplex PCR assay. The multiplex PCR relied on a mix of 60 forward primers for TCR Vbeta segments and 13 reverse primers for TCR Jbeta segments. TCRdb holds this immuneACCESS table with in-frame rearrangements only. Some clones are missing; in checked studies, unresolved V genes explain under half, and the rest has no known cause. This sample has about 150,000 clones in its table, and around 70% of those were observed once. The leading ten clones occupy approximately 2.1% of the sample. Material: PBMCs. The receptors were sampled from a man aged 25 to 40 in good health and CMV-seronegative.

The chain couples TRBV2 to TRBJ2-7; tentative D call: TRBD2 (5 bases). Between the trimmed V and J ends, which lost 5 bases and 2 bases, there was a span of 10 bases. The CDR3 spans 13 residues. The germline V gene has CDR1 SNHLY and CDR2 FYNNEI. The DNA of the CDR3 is TGTGCCAGCAGTCCCGGGGTCCCCTACGAGCAGTACTTC. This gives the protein CASSPGVPYEQYF.

This chain's CDR3 is CASSVDGGAAYNEQFF. DNA of the CDR3: TGTGCCAGCAGCGTAGATGGAGGGGCCGCCTACAATGAGCAGTTCTTC. The rearrangement links TRBV9 to TRBJ2-1; possibly TRBD2 for D (6 bases). Per the germline V gene, CDR1 is SGDLS and CDR2 is YYNGEE. With 0 bases removed from V and 2 bases from J, the gap between germline ends came to 12 bases. CDR3 length: 16 residues.

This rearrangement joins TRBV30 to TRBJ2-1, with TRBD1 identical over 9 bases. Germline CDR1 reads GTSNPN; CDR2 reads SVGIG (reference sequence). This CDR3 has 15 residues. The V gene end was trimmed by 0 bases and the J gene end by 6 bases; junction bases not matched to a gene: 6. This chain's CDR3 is CAWSVGDRVLNEQFF. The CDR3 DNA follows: TGTGCCTGGAGTGTAGGGGACAGGGTACTCAATGAGCAGTTCTTC.

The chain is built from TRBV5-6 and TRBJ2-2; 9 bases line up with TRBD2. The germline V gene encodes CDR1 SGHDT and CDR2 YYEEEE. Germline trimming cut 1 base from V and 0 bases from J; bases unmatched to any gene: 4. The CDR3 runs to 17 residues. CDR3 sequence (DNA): TGTGCCAGCAGCTTGTTGCCTAGCGGGGCGAACACCGGGGAGCTGTTTTTT. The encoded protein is CASSLLPSGANTGELFF.

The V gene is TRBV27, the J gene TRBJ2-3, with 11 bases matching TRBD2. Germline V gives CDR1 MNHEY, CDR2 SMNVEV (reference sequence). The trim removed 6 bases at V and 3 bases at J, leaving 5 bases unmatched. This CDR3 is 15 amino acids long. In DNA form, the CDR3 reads TGTGCCAGCAGCTTGACTAGCGGGGAGACAGATACGCAGTATTTT. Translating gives CASSLTSGETDTQYF.

CDR3 region: CASSLGGGLNEQFF. The CDR3 DNA follows: TGTGCCAGCAGCTTAGGAGGGGGTCTCAATGAGCAGTTCTTC. This chain uses TRBV11-2 with TRBJ2-1; D perhaps matches TRBD1 (6 bases). Germline loops: CDR1 SGHAT, CDR2 FQNNGV. V was clipped by 1 base and J by 6 bases, with 10 bases between them. The CDR3 is 14 amino acids.

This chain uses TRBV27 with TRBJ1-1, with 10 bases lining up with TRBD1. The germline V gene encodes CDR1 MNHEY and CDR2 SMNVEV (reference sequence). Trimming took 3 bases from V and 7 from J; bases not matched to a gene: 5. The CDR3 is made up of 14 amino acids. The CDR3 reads CASSFSGTGDEAFF. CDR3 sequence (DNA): TGTGCCAGCAGTTTCTCCGGGACAGGGGATGAAGCTTTCTTT.